The 29 T cell receptor beta chains reported below all come from one sample, sequenced in a study of CD8 T cells in ankylosing spondylitis. General observations from the study: In ankylosing spondylitis blood, a motif of roughly eight highly homologous TCR beta variants appeared characteristic.

TCRdb called the 5' RACE reads again in MiXCR, with one record for every CDR3 protein. This sample has around 490,000 distinct CDR3 sequences, with over 4% found just once. Their antigens are not known. Sequencing used blood, either unsorted or a sorted T cell fraction (not recorded which). The source is a male donor with ankylosing spondylitis.

This clonotype has just a few counts. The rearrangement joins TRBV7-8 to TRBJ1-5; TRBD1 might be the D (5 bases). Germline CDR1 SGHVS, CDR2 FQNEAQ. Between the trimmed V and J ends, which lost 5 bases and 7 bases, there was a span of 18 bases. CDR3 length equals 15 residues. The CDR3: CASSPARREVQPQHF. The CDR3, as DNA: TGTGCCAGCAGCCCGGCGCGCAGGGAGGTCCAGCCCCAGCATTTT.

The genes are TRBV3-1 and TRBJ1-1, with 9 bases matching TRBD1. Germline loops: CDR1 LGHDT, CDR2 YNNKEL (reference sequence). The junction had 13 bases not matched to a gene; V was cut back by 8 bases and J by 0 bases. CDR3 length equals 17 residues. The CDR3 region is CASSKSGTGSMNTEAFF. CDR3 nucleotides: TGTGCCAGCTCCAAGTCCGGGACAGGGAGCATGAACACTGAAGCTTTCTTT.

The rearrangement uses TRBV4-3 and TRBJ2-7; D uncertain. Germline CDR1 reads LGHNA; CDR2 reads YSLEER. There are 13 residues in the CDR3. The V and J ends lost 0 bases and 3 bases respectively, with 6 bases between them. CDR3 nucleotide sequence: TGCGCCAGCAGCCAAGACAGGTACTACGAGCAGTACTTC. It translates to CASSQDRYYEQYF.

This clonotype has at least ten counts. The chain couples TRBV21-1 to TRBJ1-4. TRBV21-1 is flagged as a pseudogene. The CDR3 has 14 residues. The CDR3 nucleotides read TGTGCCAGCAGCAAGACCAATCGGGGTGAAAAACTGTTTTTT. Encoded protein: CASSKTNRGEKLFF.

This clonotype was recorded at least ten times. CDR3 amino acids: CASSFPQASYGYTF. The CDR3 nucleotides read TGTGCCAGCAGCTTTCCCCAAGCCTCCTATGGCTACACCTTC. This chain joins TRBV5-5 and TRBJ1-2; D ambiguous. V lost 2 bases and J 4 bases, leaving 12 bases between the germline ends. Germline CDR1 reads SGHKS; CDR2 reads YYEKEE (reference sequence). The CDR3 has 14 residues.

In its sample, this clonotype was seen many times. This sequence joins TRBV20-1 and TRBJ1-5; 7 positions agree with TRBD1. From germline, CDR1 is DFQATT and CDR2 SNEGSKA (reference sequence). The junction had 14 bases not matched to a gene; V was cut back by 0 bases and J by 3 bases. The CDR3 spans 18 residues. The CDR3 sequence is CSARDLRQGGGVNQPQHF. The DNA for the CDR3 is TGCAGTGCTAGAGATCTTCGCCAGGGGGGTGGGGTCAATCAGCCCCAGCATTTT.

The chain has TRBV20-1 and TRBJ2-2; tentatively, D is TRBD2 (5 bases). The CDR3 covers 14 residues. From germline, CDR1 is DFQATT and CDR2 SNEGSKA (reference sequence). Trimming took off 3 bases at V and 4 bases at J, with 12 bases between the two ends. Here the CDR3 DNA reads TGCAGTGCTAGTCGGTGGGAGAGCACCGGGGAGCTGTTTTTT. Its protein is CSASRWESTGELFF.

This clonotype appeared a few times. This chain links TRBV7-2 with TRBJ2-7; 7 bases match TRBD2. This CDR3 has 14 amino acids. The V gene end was trimmed by 1 base and the J gene end by 4 bases; junction bases not matched to a gene: 4. Germline assignment: CDR1 SGHTA and CDR2 FQGNSA. The CDR3 region is CASSLGVGGYEQYF. The CDR3 DNA sequence: TGTGCCAGCAGCTTAGGGGTCGGGGGGTACGAGCAGTACTTC.

This clonotype was recorded many times. The rearrangement joins TRBV10-3 to TRBJ2-3; TRBD1 aligns across 8 bases. The CDR3 extends over 17 amino acids. With 4 bases clipped from V and 1 base from J, the junction kept 10 bases outside the gene matches. Germline V gene sequence: CDR1 ENHRY, CDR2 SYGVKD. CDR3 coding DNA: TGTGCCATCAGTGGCCCCGGACAGGGATGGGGCACAGATACGCAGTATTTT. Translating it yields CAISGPGQGWGTDTQYF.

This clonotype was seen repeatedly, ten times or more. V usage is TRBV12-3 or TRBV12-4 and J usage is TRBJ2-7; D gene uncertain. CDR3 length: 13 residues. The V and J ends lost 4 bases and 0 bases respectively, with 7 bases between them. The CDR3 DNA reads as TGTGCCAGCAGTTGGTCGCCCTCCTACGAGCAGTACTTC. Protein product: CASSWSPSYEQYF.

This clonotype was seen repeatedly, ten times or more. The V and J genes are TRBV7-3 and TRBJ1-1; TRBD1 might be the D (5 bases). Germline V gives CDR1 SGHTA, CDR2 FQGTGA. This CDR3 is 14 amino acids long. Trimming stripped 2 bases from V and 6 bases from J, with 13 bases between. The CDR3 region has the DNA TGTGCCAGCAGCTTACGGCCAGGGCGAGCTGAAGCTTTCTTT. It codes for CASSLRPGRAEAFF.

There are many counts of this clonotype. The gene calls are TRBV27 and TRBJ1-1; 8 nucleotides align to TRBD1. The CDR3 is 19 residues long. CDR1 and CDR2 from the germline V gene are MNHEY and SMNVEV (reference sequence). The CDR3 is CPKPPPQYHAGGMNTEAFF. For the CDR3, the DNA is TGTCCCAAACCCCCCCCACAATACCATGCAGGGGGCATGAACACTGAAGCTTTCTTT.

In this sample, this clonotype turned up many times. The chain links TRBV15 to TRBJ1-4; no clear D gene. V shed 0 bases and J shed 8 bases, with 13 bases lying between them. This CDR3 has 15 amino acids. CDR1 LNHNV and CDR2 YYDKDF come from the germline V gene (reference sequence). The CDR3 sequence is CATSRDPVALEKLFF. CDR3 sequence (DNA): TGTGCCACCAGCAGAGACCCCGTAGCTTTGGAAAAACTGTTTTTT.

This clonotype was picked up many times. This rearrangement joins TRBV27 to TRBJ2-3; D might be TRBD1 or TRBD2, each matching 6 bases. CDR1 is MNHEY and CDR2 is SMNVEV in the germline V gene (reference sequence). V was cut by 6 bases and J by 6 bases, with 19 bases left in between. CDR3 length: 15 amino acids. The CDR3 here is CASREYYKGGDTQYF. CDR3 DNA: TGTGCCAGCAGAGAATATTATAAAGGGGGGGATACGCAGTATTTT.

This clonotype was counted ten times or more. This chain links TRBV6-1 with TRBJ2-2; 7 bases are shared with TRBD1. The CDR3 sequence is 14 residues long. Germline V gene sequence: CDR1 MNHNS, CDR2 SASEGT. V was pared by 5 bases and J by 1 base, with 1 base of the junction left unmatched. The CDR3 region has the DNA TGTGCCAGCAGTCGGGACAGGAACACCGGGGAGCTGTTTTTT. It is translated as CASSRDRNTGELFF.

This clonotype was picked up many times. DNA of the CDR3: TGTGCCATCAGTGAGTTGGGCTACAATGAGCAGTTCTTC. It translates to CAISELGYNEQFF. The V gene is TRBV10-3, the J gene TRBJ2-1; D remains ambiguous. Trimming pared 1 base from V and 3 bases from J, leaving 4 bases between. This CDR3 region has 13 residues. CDR1 and CDR2 from the germline V gene are ENHRY and SYGVKD.

At least ten counts were recorded for this clonotype. This chain connects TRBV7-2 to TRBJ2-3; 12 positions agree with TRBD2. Germline CDR1 reads SGHTA; CDR2 reads FQGNSA. The CDR3 runs 16 residues. V was pared by 5 bases and J by 4 bases, with 7 bases of the junction left unmatched. The CDR3 nucleotides read TGTGCCAGCAGCACCCCTAGCGGGGGGGCCCCAGATACGCAGTATTTT. Its protein product is CASSTPSGGAPDTQYF.

This clonotype was counted ten times or more. The CDR3 here is CASSLLPLGEQYF. CDR3 in DNA: TGTGCCAGCAGTCTCCTCCCCTTGGGCGAGCAGTACTTC. The V gene is TRBV27, the J gene TRBJ2-7; D is uncertain. The germline V gene encodes CDR1 MNHEY and CDR2 SMNVEV (reference sequence). The CDR3 is 13 amino acids. Trimming took 5 bases from V and 6 from J, leaving 14 bases between them.

The chain recombines TRBV10-1 with TRBJ2-7, with D possibly matching TRBD2 (6 bases). Trimming shortened V by 4 bases and J by 0 bases, and 7 bases separated the two germline ends. CDR1 is WNHNN and CDR2 is SYGVQD in the germline V gene (reference sequence). The CDR3 is 13 amino acids. The CDR3 DNA reads TGCGCCAGCAGTGCGGGACTCTCCTACGAGCAGTACTTC. Amino acids: CASSAGLSYEQYF.

This clonotype was seen only a few times. The rearrangement joins TRBV24-1 to TRBJ2-1; no definite D call. CDR1 KGHDR and CDR2 SFDVKD come from the germline V gene. CDR3 length: 15 amino acids. V lost 3 bases and J lost 5, with 13 bases in between. The CDR3 region is CATSDPRPSNNEQFF. DNA of the CDR3: TGTGCCACCAGTGATCCGCGGCCCAGCAACAATGAGCAGTTCTTC.

The table lists this clonotype with many counts. CDR3: CASSLPSDLTANSYEQYF. CDR3 nucleotides: TGTGCCAGCAGCTTGCCGTCAGACCTGACCGCGAACTCCTACGAGCAGTACTTC. The chain combines TRBV5-6 with TRBJ2-7, with D uncertain. The CDR3 length is 18 residues. CDR1 SGHDT and CDR2 YYEEEE come from the germline V gene. V lost 1 base to trimming and J lost 0 bases, with 20 bases between them.

The sample holds many counts of this clonotype. The chain couples TRBV4-3 to TRBJ2-7; weak D call: TRBD1 (5 bases). The germline gives CDR1 LGHNA, CDR2 YSLEER. This CDR3 region has 17 residues. V shed 0 bases and J shed 0 bases, with 15 bases lying between them. The CDR3 spells CASSQDSPLTVSYEQYF. The CDR3 DNA sequence: TGCGCCAGCAGCCAAGATTCGCCTCTGACAGTCTCCTACGAGCAGTACTTC.

In its sample, this clonotype was seen a few times. The CDR3 DNA reads TGTGCCAGCTCACCAGATACAGGGAGAGATTATGGCTACACCTTC. Its protein is CASSPDTGRDYGYTF. The chain recombines TRBV18 with TRBJ1-2; maybe TRBD1 (6 bases). This CDR3 is built from 15 residues. Germline V gene lookup returns CDR1 KGHSH and CDR2 LQKENI. Trimming removed 2 bases from V and 5 bases from J, with 15 bases in between.

This clonotype has at least ten counts. The chain is built from TRBV27 and TRBJ2-7; D gene uncertain. The CDR3 runs 13 residues. The ends were cut back, 4 bases at V and 2 bases at J, with 9 bases in the middle. In germline, CDR1 is MNHEY, CDR2 SMNVEV (reference sequence). CDR3 sequence: CASSSKEPYEQYF. CDR3 nucleotides: TGTGCCAGCAGTTCGAAGGAGCCCTACGAGCAGTACTTC.

Many counts were recorded for this clonotype. This chain uses TRBV30 with TRBJ1-1; 7 nucleotides agree with TRBD1. V lost 2 bases to trimming and J lost 5 bases; unmatched junction nucleotides: 5. CDR1 is GTSNPN, CDR2 SVGIG, per germline (reference sequence). The CDR3 contains 13 residues. This CDR3 reads CAWSLSGGTEAFF. The CDR3 DNA is TGTGCCTGGAGTCTCTCAGGGGGGACTGAAGCTTTCTTT.

This clonotype has a count of ten or more. V gene TRBV6-2 or TRBV6-3 combines with J gene TRBJ2-7; D is unclear. Trimming pared 7 bases from V and 3 bases from J, leaving 19 bases between. The CDR3 sequence is 15 residues long. CDR1 and CDR2 (germline): MNHEY, SVGEGT. The CDR3 here is CASNPKNSAFYEQYF. In DNA form, the CDR3 reads TGTGCCAGCAATCCGAAAAACAGTGCATTCTACGAGCAGTACTTC.

In its sample, this clonotype was seen many times. V is TRBV20-1 and J is TRBJ2-7, with 12 bases that match TRBD2. V was clipped by 6 bases and J by 2 bases; unmatched bases: 5. Per the germline V gene, CDR1 is DFQATT and CDR2 is SNEGSKA (reference sequence). The CDR3 spans 14 residues. CDR3 residues: CSAQRTSGAYEQYF. The CDR3 nucleotides read TGCAGTGCGCAGAGGACTAGCGGGGCCTACGAGCAGTACTTC.

Only a few counts were recorded for this clonotype. This chain joins TRBV20-1 and TRBJ1-6, with D unresolved. V was shortened by 0 bases and J by 10 bases, with 13 bases between the two germline ends. The CDR3 extends over 14 amino acids. Germline V lookup: CDR1 DFQATT, CDR2 SNEGSKA (reference sequence). The CDR3 sequence: CSARDLGARSPLHF. The CDR3, as DNA: TGCAGTGCTAGAGATTTAGGTGCGCGCTCACCCCTCCACTTT.

At least ten counts were recorded for this clonotype. CDR3 sequence: CASAEGGDTDTQYF. In DNA form, the CDR3 reads TGTGCCAGTGCAGAGGGGGGTGACACAGATACGCAGTATTTT. The chain couples TRBV10-3 to TRBJ2-3, with D perhaps assigned TRBD1 or TRBD2 (6 bases each). CDR1 and CDR2 (germline): ENHRY, SYGVKD. The CDR3 has 14 residues. Deletions cut 10 bases from V and 2 bases from J, with 16 bases between.